The present T cell receptor (beta chain) was sequenced within a study of T cells in Graves' hyperthyroidism and ophthalmopathy. Findings of the study overall: Ophthalmopathy, as predicted by the model, came a median approximately 6.5 months after the prediction.

About this clonotype itself: Its specificity is unknown.

The investigators amplified TCR beta CDR3 regions from RNA transcripts. Primed by the HTBI set, a first-round RT-PCR was run on the TCR CDR3. Via MiXCR, TCRdb re-called the multiplex PCR reads, giving one row per CDR3 protein. This sample has a few hundred thousand distinct CDR3 sequences, with 15% to 19% found just once. Trimming at V came to 1 base and at J to 8 bases, leaving 5 bases not matched to a gene. This CDR3 is 15 amino acids long. Germline V gene data show CDR1 as MNHEY and CDR2 as SMNVEV (reference sequence). Any patient presenting with uncontrolled infection, other autoimmune disease, pregnancy or lactation was left out. Diagnosis relied on clinical symptoms, serum thyroxine and TRAb, thyroid ultrasound and orbital computed tomography.

This chain uses TRBV27 with TRBJ2-3; TRBD2 agrees at 11 bases. The clonotype comes from a woman between 25 and 40 years old with Graves' hyperthyroidism. Input material: blood. CDR3 bases: TGTGCCAGCAGTTTATTAGCGGGAGGGGGTGCTACGCAGTATTTT. Translating it yields CASSLLAGGGATQYF.